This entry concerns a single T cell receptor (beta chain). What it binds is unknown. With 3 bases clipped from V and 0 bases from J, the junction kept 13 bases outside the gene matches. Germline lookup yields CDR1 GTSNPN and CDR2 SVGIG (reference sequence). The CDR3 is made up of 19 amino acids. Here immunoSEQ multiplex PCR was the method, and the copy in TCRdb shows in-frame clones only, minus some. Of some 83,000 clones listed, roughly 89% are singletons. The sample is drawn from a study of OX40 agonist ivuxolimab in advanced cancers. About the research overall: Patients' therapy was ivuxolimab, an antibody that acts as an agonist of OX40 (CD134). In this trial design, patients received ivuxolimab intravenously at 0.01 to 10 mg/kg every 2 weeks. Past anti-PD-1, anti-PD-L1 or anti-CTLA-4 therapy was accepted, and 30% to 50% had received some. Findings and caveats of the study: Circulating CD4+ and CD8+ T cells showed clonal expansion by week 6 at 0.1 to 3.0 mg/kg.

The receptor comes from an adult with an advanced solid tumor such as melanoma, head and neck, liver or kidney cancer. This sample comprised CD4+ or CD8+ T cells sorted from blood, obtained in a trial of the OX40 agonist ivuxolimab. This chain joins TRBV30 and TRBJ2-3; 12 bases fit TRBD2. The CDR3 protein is CAWSGITSGRTLSTDTQYF. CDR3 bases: TGTGCCTGGAGCGGTATAACTAGCGGGAGGACCCTTAGCACAGATACGCAGTATTTT.